Shown below are 10 T cell receptor beta chains from a single sample sequenced in a study of blood T cell repertoires in COVID-19. Only in-frame clones appear in the TCRdb table, and some are missing; sequencing was by immunoSEQ multiplex PCR. Here the sample spans roughly 230,000 clones, roughly 86% being singletons. Sequencing was performed on peripheral blood. Receptors were obtained from a man over 45 with acute or convalescent COVID-19.

The genes are TRBV10-3 and TRBJ2-5; the D gene is possibly TRBD2 (6 bases). Trimming took off 4 bases at V and 10 bases at J, with 16 bases between the two ends. Looked up from germline, CDR1 is ENHRY and CDR2 is SYGVKD. The CDR3 contains 13 residues. The DNA of the CDR3 is TGTGCCATCAGTGGACTAGTGGGGCAACACCAGTACTTC. Protein: CAISGLVGQHQYF.

The chain employs TRBV5-1 and TRBJ2-7; TRBD1 matches 9 bases. V was clipped by 1 base and J by 3 bases; unmatched bases: 14. Germline CDR1 SGHRS, CDR2 YFSETQ. The CDR3 is made up of 18 amino acids. Here the CDR3 reads CASSLPALRGQGFYEQYF. The CDR3, as DNA: TGCGCCAGCAGCTTGCCGGCGCTCCGGGGACAGGGTTTCTACGAGCAGTACTTC.

The rearrangement links TRBV14 to TRBJ2-7, with 10 bases matching TRBD1. The CDR3 sequence is 15 residues long. V lost 6 bases and J lost 6; bases outside the gene matches: 11. The germline gives CDR1 SGHDN, CDR2 FVKESK. CDR3 bases: TGTGCCAGCAGTGCTCCGGGACAGGGGAGTTTCGAGCAGTACTTC. Its protein is CASSAPGQGSFEQYF.

V and J are TRBV27 and TRBJ1-2; 10 nucleotides match TRBD1. From germline, CDR1 is MNHEY and CDR2 SMNVEV (reference sequence). V dropped 5 bases and J dropped 7; count of bases not matched to a gene: 7. The CDR3 is 14 amino acids. For the CDR3, the DNA is TGTGCCAGCAGTCTCCGGGACAGGGGATCTGGCTACACCTTC. Protein product: CASSLRDRGSGYTF.

The V call is TRBV7-3, the J call TRBJ2-1, with 14 bases that match TRBD2. CDR3 length equals 18 residues. From germline, CDR1 is SGHTA and CDR2 FQGTGA. V trimming: 5 bases; J trimming: 0 bases; junction bases outside the gene matches: 6. The chain's CDR3 is CASSGTSGGQSSYNEQFF. The CDR3 DNA reads as TGTGCCAGCAGCGGGACTAGCGGGGGCCAAAGCTCCTACAATGAGCAGTTCTTC. The entire variable domain, with the rest obtained from reference TRBV7-3 and TRBJ2-1, is as follows: GAGVSQTPSNKVTEKGKYVELRCDPISGHTALYWYRQSLGQGPEFLIYFQGTGAADDSGLPNDRFFAVRPEGSVSTLKIQRTERGDSAVYLCASSGTSGGQSSYNEQFFGPGTRLTVL.

The rearrangement links TRBV6-6 to TRBJ2-3; perhaps TRBD2 as D (6 bases). Germline values: CDR1 MNHNY, CDR2 SVGAGI (reference sequence). The length of the CDR3 is 14 residues. Trimming shortened V by 6 bases and J by 0 bases, and 10 bases separated the two germline ends. CDR3 nucleotide sequence: TGTGCCAGCAGGGGGAGCGGGAGCACAGATACGCAGTATTTT. The encoded protein is CASRGSGSTDTQYF.

The J gene is TRBJ2-3, the V gene TRBV11-2; 8 bases match TRBD1. CDR1 and CDR2 (germline): SGHAT, FQNNGV. CDR3 length equals 15 residues. J gave up 1 base and V 5 bases, and 5 bases lay outside the gene matches. The CDR3 sequence is CASSKAGGGTDTQYF. For the CDR3, the DNA is TGTGCCAGCAGCAAAGCAGGGGGCGGCACAGATACGCAGTATTTT.

The rearrangement links TRBV6-5 to TRBJ2-7; the D gene is possibly TRBD2 (6 bases). The CDR3 runs to 11 residues. V was cut by 6 bases and J by 7 bases, with 10 bases left in between. Germline-derived CDR1 and CDR2 are MNHEY and SVGAGI. The CDR3 DNA sequence: TGTGCCAGCAGGGGGACTGAAGAGCAGTACTTC. It encodes CASRGTEEQYF.

This sequence joins TRBV18 and TRBJ1-5, with D unclear. V dropped 6 bases and J dropped 4 bases, with 10 bases sitting between them. Germline lookup yields CDR1 KGHSH and CDR2 LQKENI. CDR3 length: 13 residues. The CDR3 DNA is TGTGCCAGCTCCGCGGCGTGGAATCAGCCCCAGCATTTT. Its protein is CASSAAWNQPQHF.

The chain links TRBV7-8 to TRBJ1-3; no reliable D call. Germline CDR1 is SGHVS and CDR2 is FQNEAQ. The CDR3 loop spans 15 amino acids. V dropped 5 bases and J dropped 0 bases, with 11 bases sitting between them. As DNA, the CDR3 is TGTGCCAGCAGCACGGGAGCGAGCTCTGGAAACACCATATATTTT. This gives the protein CASSTGASSGNTIYF.